This TCR beta chain was observed in a study of blood T cell repertoires in COVID-19. In the study overall: Material from acute and convalescent COVID-19 was sourced from the United States, Italy and Spain.

Only in-frame clones appear in the TCRdb table, and some are missing; sequencing was by immunoSEQ multiplex PCR. This sample has over 300,000 clones, with 80% to 90% found just once. Participants had their cohort set by participant-reported clinical history. Cohort 3 donors were reported recovered after two negative PCRs, clearance, or symptom resolution. The CDR3 sequence is 15 residues long. V gave up 5 bases and J gave up 0 bases; unmatched junction bases: 5. Germline lookup yields CDR1 MDHEN and CDR2 SYDVKM. The sequenced material came from PBMCs or T cells enriched from blood (not recorded which). The gene calls are TRBV28 and TRBJ2-7; TRBD2 matches 9 bases. The origin of this receptor is a man aged 25 to 40 who had recovered from COVID-19. The CDR3 is CASSRRGGSSYEQYF. The CDR3 nucleotides are TGTGCCAGCAGTCGGCGGGGGGGAAGCTCCTACGAGCAGTACTTC.